This T cell receptor beta chain is drawn from a study of blood T cell repertoires in COVID-19. Study-wide background: The samples span acute and convalescent COVID-19 from the United States, Italy and Spain.

Trimming removed 7 bases from V and 3 bases from J, with 12 bases in between. Germline assignment: CDR1 SNHLY and CDR2 FYNNEI. The CDR3 consists of 14 residues. Participants came from fewer than 25 US areas, aged about 18 to 89 years. Donors were grouped by their self-reported clinical history. The repertoire was sequenced with immunoSEQ multiplex PCR; TCRdb's copy has only in-frame clones and lacks some. The data show under 300,000 clones, approximately 85% seen once. The sample taken for sequencing was PBMCs or T cells enriched from blood (not recorded which). This TCR derives from a woman between 50 and 59 years old who had recovered from COVID-19. The chain carries TRBV2 and TRBJ1-4, with TRBD1 as a possible D gene (5 bases). The CDR3 region is CASTWGGSNEKLFF. CDR3 in DNA: TGTGCCAGCACTTGGGGGGGTTCTAATGAAAAACTGTTTTTT.